The 9 T cell receptor beta chains in this list originate from one sample, sequenced in a study of CD4 T cells in relation to SARS-CoV-2 and coronaviruses. Sequencing was performed with immunoSEQ multiplex PCR; in TCRdb, only in-frame clones are kept and a portion is missing. The sample has 35,000 to 45,000 clones; over 60% are singletons. Antigen specificity for these receptors is unknown. The sequenced material came from memory CD4+ T cells from PBMCs, cultured in vitro. All receptors come from an adult with COVID-19.

The V and J genes are TRBV2 and TRBJ2-1; a possible D gene is TRBD1 (5 bases). CDR3 size: 15 residues. Germline loops: CDR1 SNHLY, CDR2 FYNNEI. Between the trimmed V and J ends, which lost 2 bases and 10 bases, there was a span of 18 bases. The CDR3 region has the DNA TGTGCCAGCAGTGAACTCCTAGGGGTAGTCGGGGAGCAGTTCTTC. The encoded protein is CASSELLGVVGEQFF.

This clone was observed a single time. The CDR3 nucleotides are TGTGCCACCAGTGAAACAGGGTTGTCCGGGGAGCTGTTTTTT. It translates to CATSETGLSGELFF. J is TRBJ2-2 and V is TRBV24-1; D is possibly TRBD1 (6 bases). V was pared by 4 bases and J by 6 bases, with 11 bases between. The CDR3 consists of 14 residues. Germline loops: CDR1 KGHDR, CDR2 SFDVKD.

This clone came up a few times. The genes are TRBV7-3 and TRBJ1-4; TRBD1 aligns across 7 bases. Trimming at V came to 5 bases and at J to 7 bases, leaving 10 bases not matched to a gene. The germline V gene has CDR1 SGHTA and CDR2 FQGTGA. The CDR3 loop spans 15 amino acids. CDR3 coding DNA: TGTGCCAGCAGCCCGAAACAGGGGCCGGGTGAAAAACTGTTTTTT. The encoded protein is CASSPKQGPGEKLFF. Using reference TRBV7-3 and TRBJ1-4 for the parts outside the CDR3, the full variable domain is GAGVSQTPSNKVTEKGKYVELRCDPISGHTALYWYRQSLGQGPEFLIYFQGTGAADDSGLPNDRFFAVRPEGSVSTLKIQRTERGDSAVYLCASSPKQGPGEKLFFGSGTQLSVL.

In its sample, this clone was seen a few times. This chain joins TRBV10-1 and TRBJ2-2, with D possibly being TRBD2 (5 bases). V lost 6 bases and J lost 7, with 15 bases in between. The CDR3 has 14 residues. Per germline, CDR1 WNHNN and CDR2 SYGVQD (reference sequence). DNA of the CDR3: TGCGCCAGCAGCACCGGGATTTCCCTCGGGGAGCTGTTTTTT. Its translation is CASSTGISLGELFF.

The chain has TRBV10-3 and TRBJ2-5; D is ambiguous. Trimming stripped 2 bases from V and 6 bases from J, with 10 bases between. CDR3 length: 13 residues. Germline CDR1 is ENHRY and CDR2 is SYGVKD. The CDR3 nucleotides read TGTGCCATCAGTGAGCCACTTATGAAGACCCAGTACTTC. Translated, it gives CAISEPLMKTQYF.

The V and J genes are TRBV19 and TRBJ1-5, with TRBD1 as a possible D gene (5 bases). Trimming left V 6 bases short and J 6 bases short, with 12 bases between. The germline V gene encodes CDR1 LNHDA and CDR2 SQIVND (reference sequence). This CDR3 contains 13 residues. CDR3 protein: CASRAQGPQPQHF. DNA of the CDR3: TGTGCCAGTAGGGCCCAGGGACCTCAGCCCCAGCATTTT.

Only a few counts were recorded for this clone. V is TRBV7-9 and J is TRBJ2-3, with TRBD1 matching 7 bases. Trimming removed 5 bases from V and 0 bases from J; junction bases left unmatched: 5. The germline V gene has CDR1 SEHNR and CDR2 FQNEAQ (reference sequence). This CDR3 is 15 amino acids long. CDR3 DNA: TGTGCCAGCAGCCCGGGGACAGCTAGCACAGATACGCAGTATTTT. This gives the protein CASSPGTASTDTQYF.

The chain has TRBV7-9 and TRBJ2-7; D ambiguous. Germline CDR1 is SEHNR and CDR2 is FQNEAQ (reference sequence). V dropped 5 bases and J dropped 3 bases, with 11 bases sitting between them. This CDR3 spans 13 amino acids. The DNA for the CDR3 is TGTGCCAGCAGCCCCCCGACTGTCTACGAGCAGTACTTC. It translates to CASSPPTVYEQYF. Full variable domain (remainder filled in from reference TRBV7-9 and TRBJ2-7): DTGVSQNPRHKITKRGQNVTFRCDPISEHNRLYWYRQTLGQGPEFLTYFQNEAQLEKSRLLSDRFSAERPKGSFSTLEIQRTEQGDSAMYLCASSPPTVYEQYFGPGTRLTVT.

CDR3 region: CASSQVYGPPTMGAIPETQYF. The CDR3 nucleotides read TGTGCCAGCAGCCAAGTGTACGGACCGCCCACAATGGGAGCAATCCCAGAGACCCAGTACTTC. The V and J genes are TRBV4-2 and TRBJ2-5; maybe TRBD2 (5 bases). Germline CDR1 and CDR2: LGHNA and YNFKEQ. This CDR3 has 21 amino acids. The V end lost 1 base, the J end lost 4 bases, and 31 bases lay between the germline ends.